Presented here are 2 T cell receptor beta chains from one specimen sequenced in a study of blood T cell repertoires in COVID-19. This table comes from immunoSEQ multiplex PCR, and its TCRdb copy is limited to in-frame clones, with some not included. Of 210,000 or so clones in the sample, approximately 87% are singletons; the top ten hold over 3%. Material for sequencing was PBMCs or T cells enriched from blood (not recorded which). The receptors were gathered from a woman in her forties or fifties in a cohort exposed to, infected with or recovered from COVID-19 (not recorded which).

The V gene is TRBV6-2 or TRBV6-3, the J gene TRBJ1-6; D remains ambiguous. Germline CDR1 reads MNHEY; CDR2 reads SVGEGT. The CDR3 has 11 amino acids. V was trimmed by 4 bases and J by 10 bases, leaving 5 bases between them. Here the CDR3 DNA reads TGTGCCAGCAGTTGCGGCTCACCCCTCCACTTT. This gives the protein CASSCGSPLHF.

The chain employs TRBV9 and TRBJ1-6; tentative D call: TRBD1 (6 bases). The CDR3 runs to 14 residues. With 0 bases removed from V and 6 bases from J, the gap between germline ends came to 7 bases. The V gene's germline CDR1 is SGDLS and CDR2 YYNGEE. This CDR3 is CASSVEGVNSPLHF. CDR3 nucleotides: TGTGCCAGCAGCGTAGAGGGGGTTAATTCACCCCTCCACTTT.